This record looks at one TCR beta chain sequence and its context. Profiling relied on immunoSEQ multiplex PCR, and the TCRdb table lists in-frame clones only, not all of them. Seen here are some 1 million clones, about three quarters observed once, and the top ten hold roughly 1.4%. V lost 3 bases and J lost 12, with 27 bases in between. CDR1 is MNHNS and CDR2 is SASEGT in the germline V gene. CDR3 length: 18 amino acids. The data are from a study of shared clonotypes between healthy human individuals. This sequence originates from a man in his late teens or twenties in good health. The J gene is TRBJ2-6, the V gene TRBV6-1; D may correspond to TRBD1 or TRBD2 (5 bases each). Source material: memory CD4+ T cells sorted from blood. The subset: CD45RA-negative fraction. CDR3 residues: CASSEGKGTASFLGVLTF. In DNA form, the CDR3 reads TGTGCCAGCAGTGAGGGGAAGGGGACGGCGTCTTTTCTTGGCGTCCTGACTTTC.